Sequencing of this TCR beta chain was carried out in a study of blood T cell repertoires in COVID-19. About the research overall: Sites in the United States, Italy and Spain provided acute and convalescent COVID-19 samples.

Repertoires were generated with immunoSEQ multiplex PCR, while TCRdb's copy carries only in-frame clones and drops some. Of 65,000 to 70,000 clones in the sample, 80% to 85% were seen once. Germline values: CDR1 LNHDA, CDR2 SQIVND (reference sequence). The CDR3 loop spans 16 amino acids. V was clipped by 5 bases and J by 3 bases; unmatched bases: 6. This receptor was taken from a human donor in a cohort sampled during active COVID-19. The chain employs TRBV19 and TRBJ2-2; 10 nucleotides match TRBD2. The source material was peripheral blood. In DNA form, the CDR3 reads TGTGCCAGTAGTCGACGACTAGCGGGCGACACCGGGGAGCTGTTTTTT. As protein: CASSRRLAGDTGELFF.